The sequence of this T cell receptor (beta chain) was determined in a study of blood T cell repertoires in COVID-19. Across the study: Both acute and convalescent COVID-19 samples were obtained from the United States, Italy and Spain. T cells, B-cell-depleted T cells, or PBMCs supplied cDNA or gDNA.

In the authors' workflow: By means of reference gene primer amplification, nucleated cell counts were estimated. TCRdb's copy holds only in-frame clones and misses some; the assay was immunoSEQ multiplex PCR. V and J calls and clone size are copied from that table; D and trimming were computed from the DNA. The table has under 250,000 clones, 85% to 90% seen once. This clone was detected a few times. Germline values: CDR1 SGHNT, CDR2 YYREEE (reference sequence). CDR3 length: 15 amino acids. V was clipped by 3 bases and J by 9 bases; unmatched bases: 6. The sample consisted of peripheral blood. This chain uses TRBV5-4 with TRBJ2-1; 13 bases align to TRBD2. The sequence was obtained from a man of 80 years or more with acute or convalescent COVID-19. In DNA, the CDR3 is TGTGCCAGCAGCTGGACTAGCGGGAGTACAGGTGAGCAGTTCTTC. It specifies CASSWTSGSTGEQFF.